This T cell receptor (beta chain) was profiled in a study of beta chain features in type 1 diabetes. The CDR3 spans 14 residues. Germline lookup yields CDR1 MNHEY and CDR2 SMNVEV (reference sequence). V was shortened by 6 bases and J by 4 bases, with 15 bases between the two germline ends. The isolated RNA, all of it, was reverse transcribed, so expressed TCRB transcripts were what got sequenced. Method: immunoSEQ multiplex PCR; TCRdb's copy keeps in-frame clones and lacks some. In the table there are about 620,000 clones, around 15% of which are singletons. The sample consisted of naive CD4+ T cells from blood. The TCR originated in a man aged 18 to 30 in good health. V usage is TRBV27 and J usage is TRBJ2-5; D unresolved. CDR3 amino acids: CASRTTHRGETQYF. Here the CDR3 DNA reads TGTGCCAGCAGGACGACCCACAGAGGAGAGACCCAGTACTTC.